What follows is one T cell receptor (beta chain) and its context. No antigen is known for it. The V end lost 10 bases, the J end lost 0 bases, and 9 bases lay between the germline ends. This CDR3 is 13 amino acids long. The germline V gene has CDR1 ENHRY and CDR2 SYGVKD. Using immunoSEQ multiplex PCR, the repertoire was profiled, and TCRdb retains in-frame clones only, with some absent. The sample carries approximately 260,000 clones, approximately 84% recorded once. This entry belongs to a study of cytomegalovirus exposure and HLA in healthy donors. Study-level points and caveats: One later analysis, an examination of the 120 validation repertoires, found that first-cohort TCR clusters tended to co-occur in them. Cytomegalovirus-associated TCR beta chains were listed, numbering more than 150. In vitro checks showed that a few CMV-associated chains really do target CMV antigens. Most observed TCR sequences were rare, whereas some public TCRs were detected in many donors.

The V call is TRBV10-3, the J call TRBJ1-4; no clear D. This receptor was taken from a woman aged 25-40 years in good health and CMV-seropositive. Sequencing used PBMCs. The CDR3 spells CATRTSTNEKLFF. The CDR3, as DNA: TGTGCCACCCGGACTTCAACTAATGAAAAACTGTTTTTT.